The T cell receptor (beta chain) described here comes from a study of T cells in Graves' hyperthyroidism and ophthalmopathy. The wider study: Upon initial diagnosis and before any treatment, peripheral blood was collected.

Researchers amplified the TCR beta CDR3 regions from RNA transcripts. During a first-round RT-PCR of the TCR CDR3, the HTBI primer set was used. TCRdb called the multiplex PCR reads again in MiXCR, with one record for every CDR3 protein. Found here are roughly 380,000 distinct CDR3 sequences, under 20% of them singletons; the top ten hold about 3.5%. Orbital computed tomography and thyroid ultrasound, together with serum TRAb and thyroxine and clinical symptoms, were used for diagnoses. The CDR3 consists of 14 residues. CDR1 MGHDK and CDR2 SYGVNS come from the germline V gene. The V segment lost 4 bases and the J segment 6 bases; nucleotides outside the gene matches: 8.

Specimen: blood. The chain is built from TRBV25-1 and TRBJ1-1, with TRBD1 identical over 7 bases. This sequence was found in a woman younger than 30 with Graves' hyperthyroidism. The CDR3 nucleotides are TGTGCCAGCAGTGTACAGGGGATGAGGGCTGAAGCTTTCTTT. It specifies CASSVQGMRAEAFF.